This entry concerns a single TCR beta chain. It lacks a known antigen. No base qualities exist here, and no much larger clone lies one base off it. The source of the sample is a study of technical replicates of blood from a few donors (dated 2017 in TCRdb). Libraries were constructed by the immunoSEQ multiplex PCR assay. TCRdb took this table from immuneACCESS and kept in-frame rearrangements with V and J called. Such tables lack part of the clones; where checked against another copy, unresolved V genes explain under half of the gap, and the rest is unexplained. The sample data list some 77,000 clones, and approximately 86% of these were observed just once. The top ten hold about 5.1% of the sample. V trim: 1 base; J trim: 9 bases; unmatched bases: 8. Via the germline V gene, CDR1 is SGHTA and CDR2 FQGNSA. The CDR3 measures 16 amino acids from cysteine to phenylalanine. Only the CDR3 DNA stays, 48 bases, in frame from base 1.

This sequence uses TRBV7-2 and TRBJ2-2, and TRBD1 matches 10 of the central bases. This clonotype was obtained from a human donor in good health. Some clones in this sample may be carry-over from other donors' samples. The specimen sequenced was PBMCs. The CDR3 in this case is CASSLGQGARVWELFF. The DNA reads as follows: TGTGCCAGCAGCTTAGGACAGGGGGCGCGCGTCTGGGAGCTGTTTTTT.